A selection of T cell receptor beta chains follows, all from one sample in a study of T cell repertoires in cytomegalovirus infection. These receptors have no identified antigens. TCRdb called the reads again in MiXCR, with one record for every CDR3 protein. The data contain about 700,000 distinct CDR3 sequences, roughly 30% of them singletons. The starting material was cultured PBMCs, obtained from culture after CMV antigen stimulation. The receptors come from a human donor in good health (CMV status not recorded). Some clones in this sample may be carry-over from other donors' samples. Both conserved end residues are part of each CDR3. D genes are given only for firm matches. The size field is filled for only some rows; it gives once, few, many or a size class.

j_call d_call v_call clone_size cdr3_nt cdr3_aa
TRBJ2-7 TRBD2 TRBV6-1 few TGTGCCAGCAGTGAAGATTCGGGCGGGAGCTCCTACGAGCAGTACTTC CASSEDSGGSSYEQYF
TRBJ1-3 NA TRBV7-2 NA TGTGCCAGCAGCACATGGGGGTCCGGAAACACCATATATTTT CASSTWGSGNTIYF
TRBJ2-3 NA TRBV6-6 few TGTGCCAGCAGGATAACAGGGGAGGGAACGCAGTATTTT CASRITGEGTQYF
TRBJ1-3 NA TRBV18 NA TGTGCCAGCTCACCAGCGGGATTTGGAAACACCATATATTTT CASSPAGFGNTIYF
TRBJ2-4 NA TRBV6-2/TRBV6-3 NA TGTGCCAGCAAAAAGGGAAGATTAGCCAAAAACATTCAGTACTTC CASKKGRLAKNIQYF
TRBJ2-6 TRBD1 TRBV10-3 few TGTGCCATCAGCGACAGGACAGGGTCCTCTGGGGCCAACGTCCTGACTTTC CAISDRTGSSGANVLTF
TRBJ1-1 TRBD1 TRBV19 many TGTGCCAGTAGAATTTGGAGACAGGGGGCACCTGAAGCTTTCTTT CASRIWRQGAPEAFF
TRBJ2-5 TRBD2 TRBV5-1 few TGCGCCAGCAGCTTGGGGCCGGGACTAGCGGGAGCAGAGACCCAGTACTTC CASSLGPGLAGAETQYF
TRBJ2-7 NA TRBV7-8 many TGTGCCAGCAGAAGGGACGGATACTCCTACGAGCAGTACTTC CASRRDGYSYEQYF
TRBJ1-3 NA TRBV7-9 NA TGTGCCAGCAGCTATACAGGGTCTGGAAACACCATATATTTT CASSYTGSGNTIYF
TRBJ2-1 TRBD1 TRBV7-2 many TGTGCCAGCAGCTTAGGCCCGGGACAGGGTTATGAGCAGTTCTTC CASSLGPGQGYEQFF
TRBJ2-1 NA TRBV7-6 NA TGTGCCAGCAGCTTAGGCTTAGGGGGGGGTGAGCAGTTCTTC CASSLGLGGGEQFF